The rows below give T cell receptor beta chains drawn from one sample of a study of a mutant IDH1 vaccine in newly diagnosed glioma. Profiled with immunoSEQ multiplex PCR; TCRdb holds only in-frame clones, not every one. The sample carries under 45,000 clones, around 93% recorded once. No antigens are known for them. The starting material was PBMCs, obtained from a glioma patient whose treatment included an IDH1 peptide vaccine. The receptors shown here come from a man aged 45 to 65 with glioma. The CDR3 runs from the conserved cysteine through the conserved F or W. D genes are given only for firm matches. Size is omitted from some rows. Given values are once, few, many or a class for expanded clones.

CDR3 protein: CASSQDPGQGGNQPQHF
CDR3 DNA: TGCGCCAGCAGCCAAGATCCCGGGCAGGGCGGCAATCAGCCCCAGCATTTT
D gene: .
J gene: TRBJ1-5
V gene: TRBV4-3
clone size: .

CDR3 protein: CASSQEWDLTYEQYF
CDR3 DNA: TGCGCCAGCAGCCAAGAGTGGGACCTAACTTACGAGCAGTACTTC
D gene: .
J gene: TRBJ2-7
V gene: TRBV4-1
clone size: .

CDR3 protein: CASSPPGGNYGYTF
CDR3 DNA: TGTGCCAGTAGTCCTCCGGGGGGGAACTATGGCTACACCTTC
D gene: .
J gene: TRBJ1-2
V gene: TRBV19
clone size: .

CDR3 protein: CASRTDGEETQYF
CDR3 DNA: TGTGCCAGCAGAACGGACGGGGAAGAGACCCAGTACTTC
D gene: .
J gene: TRBJ2-5
V gene: TRBV7-2
clone size: .

CDR3 protein: CASSVAWRSGANVLTF
CDR3 DNA: TGTGCCAGCAGCGTAGCTTGGAGGTCTGGGGCCAACGTCCTGACTTTC
D gene: .
J gene: TRBJ2-6
V gene: TRBV9
clone size: .

CDR3 protein: CASSIVDQDTQYF
CDR3 DNA: TGTGCCAGTAGTATAGTGGATCAAGATACGCAGTATTTT
D gene: .
J gene: TRBJ2-3
V gene: TRBV19
clone size: .

CDR3 protein: CASSPDGGAVSPLHF
CDR3 DNA: TGTGCCAGCAGCCCCGATGGCGGGGCTGTGTCACCCCTCCACTTT
D gene: .
J gene: TRBJ1-6
V gene: TRBV7-9
clone size: .

CDR3 protein: CSGGQSTNTGELFF
CDR3 DNA: TGCAGCGGGGGACAGTCTACGAACACCGGGGAGCTGTTTTTT
D gene: TRBD1
J gene: TRBJ2-2
V gene: TRBV29-1
clone size: .

CDR3 protein: CASSLLASSWEQYF
CDR3 DNA: TGTGCCAGCAGCCTGCTAGCAAGTTCCTGGGAGCAGTACTTC
D gene: .
J gene: TRBJ2-7
V gene: TRBV5-5
clone size: .

CDR3 protein: CASSKGDVQSLPYEQYF
CDR3 DNA: TGTGCCAGCAGCAAAGGAGATGTCCAAAGTCTACCCTACGAGCAGTACTTC
D gene: .
J gene: TRBJ2-7
V gene: TRBV5-6
clone size: .

CDR3 protein: CASSADRGNLSYTF
CDR3 DNA: TGTGCCAGCAGTGCGGACAGGGGTAATCTAAGCTACACCTTC
D gene: TRBD1
J gene: TRBJ1-2
V gene: TRBV2
clone size: .

CDR3 protein: CASSSRAANEKLFF
CDR3 DNA: TGTGCCAGCAGCAGCCGGGCCGCGAATGAAAAACTGTTTTTT
D gene: .
J gene: TRBJ1-4
V gene: TRBV7-9
clone size: .

CDR3 protein: CASSPAPRGRGPREHGELFF
CDR3 DNA: TGCGCCAGCAGCCCAGCCCCCAGGGGGAGGGGCCCCAGGGAACACGGGGAGCTGTTTTTT
D gene: .
J gene: TRBJ2-2
V gene: TRBV4-1
clone size: .

CDR3 protein: CAWNPGPTNTGELFF
CDR3 DNA: TGTGCCTGGAACCCCGGGCCGACGAACACCGGGGAGCTGTTTTTT
D gene: .
J gene: TRBJ2-2
V gene: TRBV30
clone size: .

CDR3 protein: CSVVGLGSTGELFF
CDR3 DNA: TGCAGCGTTGTGGGACTGGGGAGCACCGGGGAGCTGTTTTTT
D gene: .
J gene: TRBJ2-2
V gene: TRBV29-1
clone size: .

CDR3 protein: CASSDSQETQYF
CDR3 DNA: TGTGCCAGCAGTGACTCCCAAGAGACCCAGTACTTC
D gene: .
J gene: TRBJ2-5
V gene: TRBV6-4
clone size: .

CDR3 protein: CASSYLTGTRNEKLFF
CDR3 DNA: TGTGCCAGCAGTTACCTGACCGGGACAAGGAATGAAAAACTGTTTTTT
D gene: .
J gene: TRBJ1-4
V gene: TRBV6-5
clone size: .

CDR3 protein: CASSSDMPDLGYEQYF
CDR3 DNA: TGTGCCAGCAGCTCAGACATGCCCGACTTGGGGTACGAGCAGTACTTC
D gene: .
J gene: TRBJ2-7
V gene: TRBV7-8
clone size: once

CDR3 protein: CASSHGGVGRQTSGQEKLFF
CDR3 DNA: TGCGCCAGCAGCCATGGAGGGGTGGGACGACAAACTTCGGGACAAGAAAAACTGTTTTTT
D gene: .
J gene: TRBJ1-4
V gene: TRBV4-1
clone size: .

CDR3 protein: CASSVSAGIDIQYF
CDR3 DNA: TGTGCCAGCAGCGTATCCGCGGGAATAGACATTCAGTACTTC
D gene: .
J gene: TRBJ2-4
V gene: TRBV9
clone size: .

CDR3 protein: CASGGREADTQYF
CDR3 DNA: TGCGCCAGCGGCGGGAGGGAAGCAGATACGCAGTATTTT
D gene: TRBD2
J gene: TRBJ2-3
V gene: TRBV4-1
clone size: once

CDR3 protein: CATSRDRGPQETQYF
CDR3 DNA: TGTGCCACCAGCAGAGATCGGGGGCCCCAAGAGACCCAGTACTTC
D gene: .
J gene: TRBJ2-5
V gene: TRBV15
clone size: .

CDR3 protein: CASSGTSGYNEQFF
CDR3 DNA: TGTGCCAGCAGTGGGACTAGCGGCTACAATGAGCAGTTCTTC
D gene: TRBD2
J gene: TRBJ2-1
V gene: TRBV2
clone size: .

CDR3 protein: CASSRISQVGLDTQYF
CDR3 DNA: TGTGCCAGCAGTCGGATCTCCCAAGTCGGCTTGGATACGCAGTATTTT
D gene: .
J gene: TRBJ2-3
V gene: TRBV5-6
clone size: .

CDR3 protein: CASSEGDSYFAEQYF
CDR3 DNA: TGTGCCAGCAGCGAGGGGGACAGTTACTTCGCCGAGCAGTACTTC
D gene: TRBD1
J gene: TRBJ2-7
V gene: TRBV2
clone size: .

CDR3 protein: CASSLEGLKDTQYF
CDR3 DNA: TGTGCCAGCAGCTTAGAGGGACTGAAAGATACGCAGTATTTT
D gene: .
J gene: TRBJ2-3
V gene: TRBV7-9
clone size: .

CDR3 protein: CASSDFGNQPQHF
CDR3 DNA: TGTGCCAGCAGTGACTTTGGCAATCAGCCCCAGCATTTT
D gene: .
J gene: TRBJ1-5
V gene: TRBV2
clone size: .

CDR3 protein: CASSLQDRVGGYTF
CDR3 DNA: TGTGCCAGCAGCCTACAGGACAGGGTAGGCGGCTACACCTTC
D gene: TRBD1
J gene: TRBJ1-2
V gene: TRBV7-2
clone size: .

CDR3 protein: CALWGRGAFF
CDR3 DNA: TGCGCCCTCTGGGGGCGGGGTGCTTTCTTT
D gene: .
J gene: TRBJ1-1
V gene: TRBV23-1
clone size: .

CDR3 protein: CASSPSGVYSYEQYF
CDR3 DNA: TGTGCCAGCAGCCCCTCAGGAGTTTACTCCTACGAGCAGTACTTC
D gene: .
J gene: TRBJ2-7
V gene: TRBV7-6
clone size: .

CDR3 protein: CASSLADFAGTTEAFF
CDR3 DNA: TGTGCCAGCAGCTTAGCTGATTTTGCAGGGACCACTGAAGCTTTCTTT
D gene: .
J gene: TRBJ1-1
V gene: TRBV7-6
clone size: .

CDR3 protein: CASSHRTDTQYF
CDR3 DNA: TGCGCCAGCAGCCATCGCACAGATACGCAGTATTTT
D gene: .
J gene: TRBJ2-3
V gene: TRBV4-1
clone size: .

CDR3 protein: CASSSLGLRNTEAFF
CDR3 DNA: TGTGCCAGCAGTTCCCTAGGACTGAGGAACACTGAAGCTTTCTTT
D gene: .
J gene: TRBJ1-1
V gene: TRBV6-6
clone size: .

CDR3 protein: CASSAEGLPTDTQYF
CDR3 DNA: TGTGCCAGCAGCGCCGAAGGACTTCCCACAGATACGCAGTATTTT
D gene: .
J gene: TRBJ2-3
V gene: TRBV9
clone size: once

CDR3 protein: CASARHGYEQYF
CDR3 DNA: TGTGCCAGCGCTAGGCACGGATACGAGCAGTACTTC
D gene: .
J gene: TRBJ2-7
V gene: TRBV6-1
clone size: .

CDR3 protein: CASRGHSGNTIYF
CDR3 DNA: TGTGCCAGCCGGGGACATTCTGGAAACACCATATATTTT
D gene: .
J gene: TRBJ1-3
V gene: TRBV19
clone size: .

CDR3 protein: CASSPLAGGETQYF
CDR3 DNA: TGTGCCAGCTCACCACTGGCGGGGGGAGAGACCCAGTACTTC
D gene: TRBD2
J gene: TRBJ2-5
V gene: TRBV18
clone size: .

CDR3 protein: CAWTRDRGRETQYF
CDR3 DNA: TGTGCCTGGACTAGGGACAGGGGGCGAGAGACCCAGTACTTC
D gene: TRBD1
J gene: TRBJ2-5
V gene: TRBV30
clone size: .

CDR3 protein: CATSREYGTSAYEQYF
CDR3 DNA: TGTGCCACCAGCAGAGAGTATGGGACTTCAGCCTACGAGCAGTACTTC
D gene: .
J gene: TRBJ2-7
V gene: TRBV15
clone size: once

CDR3 protein: CASSVVPSYEQYF
CDR3 DNA: TGCGCCAGCAGTGTAGTCCCCTCCTACGAGCAGTACTTC
D gene: .
J gene: TRBJ2-7
V gene: TRBV10-1
clone size: .

CDR3 protein: CASSLSRTEEGTDTQYF
CDR3 DNA: TGTGCCAGCAGCCTCTCCCGGACAGAAGAAGGCACAGATACGCAGTATTTT
D gene: .
J gene: TRBJ2-3
V gene: TRBV7-9
clone size: .

CDR3 protein: CAISGREGGNQPQHF
CDR3 DNA: TGTGCCATCAGTGGTCGTGAGGGCGGCAATCAGCCCCAGCATTTT
D gene: .
J gene: TRBJ1-5
V gene: TRBV10-3
clone size: once

CDR3 protein: CASSQGLSDRISYEQYF
CDR3 DNA: TGTGCCAGCAGCCAAGGTCTAAGCGACAGAATATCCTACGAGCAGTACTTC
D gene: .
J gene: TRBJ2-7
V gene: TRBV14
clone size: .

CDR3 protein: CAWRIGNTEAFF
CDR3 DNA: TGTGCCTGGAGGATAGGGAACACTGAAGCTTTCTTT
D gene: .
J gene: TRBJ1-1
V gene: TRBV30
clone size: .

CDR3 protein: CASSLVTGYNEKLFF
CDR3 DNA: TGTGCCAGCAGTTTAGTGACCGGTTATAATGAAAAACTGTTTTTT
D gene: .
J gene: TRBJ1-4
V gene: TRBV6-5
clone size: .

CDR3 protein: CASRKGNYGYTF
CDR3 DNA: TGTGCCAGCCGGAAGGGGAACTATGGCTACACCTTC
D gene: .
J gene: TRBJ1-2
V gene: TRBV19
clone size: .

CDR3 protein: CASSFDNAYEQYF
CDR3 DNA: TGTGCCAGCAGCTTTGACAACGCCTACGAGCAGTACTTC
D gene: .
J gene: TRBJ2-7
V gene: TRBV7-9
clone size: .

CDR3 protein: CASSQDRLMNTEAFF
CDR3 DNA: TGTGCCAGCAGCCAAGACAGGCTCATGAACACTGAAGCTTTCTTT
D gene: .
J gene: TRBJ1-1
V gene: TRBV14
clone size: .

CDR3 protein: CASSGLAQYEQYF
CDR3 DNA: TGTGCCAGCAGTGGACTAGCACAATACGAGCAGTACTTC
D gene: TRBD2
J gene: TRBJ2-7
V gene: TRBV2
clone size: .

CDR3 protein: CASSLEGVSYEQYF
CDR3 DNA: TGCGCCAGCAGCTTGGAGGGGGTCTCCTACGAGCAGTACTTC
D gene: .
J gene: TRBJ2-7
V gene: TRBV5-1
clone size: .

CDR3 protein: CASSEGYEQFF
CDR3 DNA: TGTGCCAGCAGCGAGGGCTATGAGCAGTTCTTC
D gene: .
J gene: TRBJ2-1
V gene: TRBV6-5
clone size: .

CDR3 protein: CAWRRGVGTNEKLFF
CDR3 DNA: TGTGCCTGGAGGCGGGGAGTCGGCACTAATGAAAAACTGTTTTTT
D gene: .
J gene: TRBJ1-4
V gene: TRBV30
clone size: .

CDR3 protein: CSVEDPWINYGYTF
CDR3 DNA: TGCAGCGTTGAAGATCCTTGGATTAACTATGGCTACACCTTC
D gene: .
J gene: TRBJ1-2
V gene: TRBV29-1
clone size: .

CDR3 protein: CASSTRTGSNTEAFF
CDR3 DNA: TGTGCCAGCAGTACCCGGACAGGATCGAACACTGAAGCTTTCTTT
D gene: TRBD1
J gene: TRBJ1-1
V gene: TRBV27
clone size: .

CDR3 protein: CASSLPLALYEQYF
CDR3 DNA: TGTGCCAGCAGCTTGCCCCTAGCCTTATACGAGCAGTACTTC
D gene: .
J gene: TRBJ2-7
V gene: TRBV7-2
clone size: .

CDR3 protein: CASSRRDRGEYTQYF
CDR3 DNA: TGTGCCAGCAGCAGGAGGGACAGGGGAGAATATACGCAGTATTTT
D gene: TRBD1
J gene: TRBJ2-3
V gene: TRBV5-4
clone size: .

CDR3 protein: CASSYAGAPREQYF
CDR3 DNA: TGTGCCAGCAGTTACGCTGGGGCACCACGCGAGCAGTACTTC
D gene: .
J gene: TRBJ2-7
V gene: TRBV6-5
clone size: .